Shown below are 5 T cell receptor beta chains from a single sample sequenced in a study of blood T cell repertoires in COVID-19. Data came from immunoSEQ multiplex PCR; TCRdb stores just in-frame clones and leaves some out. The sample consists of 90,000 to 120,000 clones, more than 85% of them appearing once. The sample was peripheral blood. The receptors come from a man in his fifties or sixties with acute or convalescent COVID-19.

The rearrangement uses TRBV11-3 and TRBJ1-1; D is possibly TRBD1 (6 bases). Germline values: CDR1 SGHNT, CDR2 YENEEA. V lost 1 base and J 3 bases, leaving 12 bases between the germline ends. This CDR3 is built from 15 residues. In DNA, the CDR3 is TGTGCCAGCAGCTTAGGGAACAGGGATTACACTGAAGCTTTCTTT. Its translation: CASSLGNRDYTEAFF.

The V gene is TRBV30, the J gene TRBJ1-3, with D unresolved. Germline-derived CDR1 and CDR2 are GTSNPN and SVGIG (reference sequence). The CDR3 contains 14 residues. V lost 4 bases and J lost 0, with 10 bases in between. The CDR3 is CAWTDGNSGNTIYF. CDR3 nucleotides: TGTGCCTGGACGGACGGGAACTCTGGAAACACCATATATTTT.

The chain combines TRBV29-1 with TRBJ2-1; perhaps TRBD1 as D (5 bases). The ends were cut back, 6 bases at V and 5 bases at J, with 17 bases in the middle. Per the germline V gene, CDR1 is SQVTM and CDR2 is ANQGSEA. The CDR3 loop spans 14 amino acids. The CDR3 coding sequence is TGCAGCGTCCCAGGGTTTCCCTACGACAATGAGCAGTTCTTC. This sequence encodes CSVPGFPYDNEQFF.

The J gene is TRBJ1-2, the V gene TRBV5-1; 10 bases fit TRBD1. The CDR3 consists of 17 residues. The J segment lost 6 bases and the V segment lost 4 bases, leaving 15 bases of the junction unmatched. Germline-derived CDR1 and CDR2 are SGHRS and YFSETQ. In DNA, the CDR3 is TGCGCCAGCAGCCCAAATCCACTCGCGACAGGGGGCCATGGCTACACCTTC. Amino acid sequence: CASSPNPLATGGHGYTF.

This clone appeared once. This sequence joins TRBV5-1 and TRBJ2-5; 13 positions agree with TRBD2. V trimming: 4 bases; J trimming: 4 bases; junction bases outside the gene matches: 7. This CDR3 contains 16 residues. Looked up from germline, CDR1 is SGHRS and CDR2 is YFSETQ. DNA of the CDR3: TGCGCCAGCAGCCCTGGGACTAGCGGGATAGGAGAGACCCAGTACTTC. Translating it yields CASSPGTSGIGETQYF.